The 11 T cell receptor beta chains in this list originate from one sample, sequenced in a study of blood T cell repertoires in COVID-19. Only in-frame clones appear in the TCRdb table, and some are missing; sequencing was by immunoSEQ multiplex PCR. The table includes about 250,000 clones, approximately 88% detected once. Sequenced sample: peripheral blood. These receptors came from a woman aged 25 to 39 with COVID-19, enrolled during active disease.

This chain joins TRBV28 and TRBJ2-7, with 7 bases that match TRBD2. The CDR3 totals 11 residues. The ends lost 2 bases at V and 10 bases at J; junction bases unmatched: 2. CDR1 is MDHEN, CDR2 SYDVKM, per germline. CDR3 sequence (DNA): TGTGCCAGCAGTTTAAGGGACTACCAGTACTTC. It translates to CASSLRDYQYF.

The V gene is TRBV1, the J gene TRBJ2-7; TRBD2, the table's D call, was not compared with the DNA. TRBV1 is a recognized pseudogene. The CDR3 runs 17 residues. The CDR3 DNA reads TGCACCAGCAGCCAATATCCGGGCGGGAGGCCCCCTCAAGAGCAGTACGTC. Amino acid sequence: CTSSQYPGGRPPQEQYV.

CDR3 sequence: CARNRDFHYNEQFF. CDR3 nucleotide sequence: TGTGCCAGGAACCGGGACTTTCACTACAATGAGCAGTTCTTC. The rearrangement links TRBV2 to TRBJ2-1, with a tentative D call TRBD2 (6 bases). This CDR3 has 14 residues. V gave up 9 bases and J gave up 3 bases, with 15 bases separating them. CDR1 and CDR2 from the germline V gene are SNHLY and FYNNEI.

This chain joins TRBV19 and TRBJ1-4; D unresolved. Germline CDR1 is LNHDA and CDR2 is SQIVND (reference sequence). The ends were cut back, 4 bases at V and 2 bases at J, with 8 bases in the middle. The CDR3 sequence is 14 residues long. The DNA for the CDR3 is TGTGCCAGTAGTAGCCAGGCGACTAATGAAAAACTGTTTTTT. It codes for CASSSQATNEKLFF.

This chain connects TRBV7-2 to TRBJ2-1; 14 bases are a match to TRBD2. The V gene end was trimmed by 2 bases and the J gene end by 9 bases; junction bases not matched to a gene: 6. The CDR3 loop spans 16 amino acids. The germline CDR1 and CDR2 sequences are SGHTA and FQGNSA. The CDR3 sequence is CASSLSRTSGGPEQFF. In nucleotides, the CDR3 is TGTGCCAGCAGCTTATCTCGGACTAGCGGGGGGCCTGAGCAGTTCTTC.

The chain employs TRBV5-6 and TRBJ2-5; possible D gene TRBD2, 5 bases. This CDR3 is built from 14 residues. V was cut by 0 bases and J by 4 bases, with 10 bases left in between. CDR1 and CDR2 (germline): SGHDT, YYEEEE. The CDR3 nucleotides are TGTGCCAGCAGCTTGGGTCGGGAAGGAGAGACCCAGTACTTC. This translates into CASSLGREGETQYF.

The chain combines TRBV5-1 with TRBJ2-5; possibly TRBD1 for D (6 bases). The V gene lost 2 bases and the J gene lost 2 bases, with 13 bases spanning the gap. Germline V gives CDR1 SGHRS, CDR2 YFSETQ. CDR3 size: 15 residues. CDR3 in amino acids: CASSFGTGSQETQYF. The DNA of the CDR3 is TGCGCCAGCAGCTTTGGAACAGGGTCACAAGAGACCCAGTACTTC.

V and J are TRBV5-5 and TRBJ2-7; possible D gene TRBD2, 7 bases. V lost 0 bases, J lost 0 bases, and 16 bases lay in between. The CDR3 has 17 amino acids. In germline, CDR1 is SGHKS, CDR2 YYEKEE (reference sequence). In DNA form, the CDR3 reads TGTGCCAGCAGCTTGGCTTGGCGGGGGCCCCTCTCCTACGAGCAGTACGTC. As protein: CASSLAWRGPLSYEQYV.

The rearrangement links TRBV7-9 to TRBJ2-1; 7 nucleotides match TRBD1. The junction had 11 bases not matched to a gene; V was cut back by 5 bases and J by 4 bases. From germline, CDR1 is SEHNR and CDR2 FQNEAQ (reference sequence). There are 16 residues in the CDR3. The CDR3 sequence: CASSPQLGQAYNEQFF. The CDR3 DNA reads as TGTGCCAGCAGCCCGCAGCTAGGACAGGCTTACAATGAGCAGTTCTTC.

The chain joins TRBV19 to TRBJ2-4; 10 nucleotides align to TRBD2. Germline V lookup: CDR1 LNHDA, CDR2 SQIVND (reference sequence). The CDR3 runs 15 residues. Losses at the gene ends were 8 bases for V and 5 bases for J; bases not matched to a gene: 9. The CDR3 spells CASESGRAAQNIQYF. The CDR3 DNA reads as TGTGCCAGTGAAAGCGGGAGGGCCGCCCAAAACATTCAGTACTTC.

The rearrangement joins TRBV5-1 to TRBJ2-1, with 13 bases that match TRBD2. Looked up from germline, CDR1 is SGHRS and CDR2 is YFSETQ. CDR3 length equals 17 residues. The J segment lost 6 bases and the V segment lost 4 bases, leaving 10 bases of the junction unmatched. The CDR3 here is CASSRRTSGGAGNEQFF. The CDR3 bases are TGCGCCAGCAGCCGACGTACTAGCGGGGGGGCTGGCAATGAGCAGTTCTTC.